A selection of T cell receptor beta chains follows, all from one sample in a study of post-analysis software for immune sequencing data. TCRdb processed the PCR reads anew with MiXCR; each CDR3 protein has one entry. The sample holds about 210,000 distinct CDR3 sequences, 25% to 30% seen once. Sequenced material: blood. The receptors stem from a girl aged 2-17 years with multiple sclerosis. Both conserved end residues are part of each CDR3. The D gene is left open where the match is weak. For some rows the clone size is stated as once, few or many, or as a class when expanded; others skip it.

J: TRBJ2-7
D: TRBD2
V: TRBV4-2
size: many
DNA: TGTGCCAGCAGCCAAGCTAGCGGCTCCTACGAGCAGTACTTC
CDR3: CASSQASGSYEQYF

J: TRBJ2-3
D: -
V: TRBV12-3/TRBV12-4
size: -
DNA: TGTGCCAGCAGTTTAACAGGATCCCGGACAGATACGCAGTATTTT
CDR3: CASSLTGSRTDTQYF

J: TRBJ1-1
D: -
V: TRBV5-1
size: many
DNA: TGCGCCAGCAGCTTGGCCCCGGTGAACACTGAAGCTTTCTTT
CDR3: CASSLAPVNTEAFF

J: TRBJ2-1
D: TRBD1
V: TRBV6-2/TRBV6-3
size: many
DNA: TGTGCCAGCAGTTGGGGGACAGGGAAGTCCAATGAGCAGTTCTTC
CDR3: CASSWGTGKSNEQFF

J: TRBJ1-6
D: TRBD1
V: TRBV4-1
size: many
DNA: TGCGCCAGCAGCCAAGTTCAGGGGGCCTATAATTCACCCCTCCACTTT
CDR3: CASSQVQGAYNSPLHF

J: TRBJ1-1
D: -
V: TRBV12-3/TRBV12-4
size: many
DNA: TGTGCCAGCAGTCTCTATATGAACACTGAAGCTTTCTTT
CDR3: CASSLYMNTEAFF

J: TRBJ2-3
D: TRBD2
V: TRBV15
size: many
DNA: TGTGCCACCAGCAGTTTTACTAGCGGGCAGACAGATACGCAGTATTTT
CDR3: CATSSFTSGQTDTQYF

J: TRBJ2-7
D: TRBD2
V: TRBV5-1
size: many
DNA: TGCGCCAGCAGCTTGGCTTGGCTAGCGGGGACAACCTACGAGCAGTACTTC
CDR3: CASSLAWLAGTTYEQYF

J: TRBJ1-4
D: -
V: TRBV5-5
size: -
DNA: TGTGCCAGCAGCTTGGGCTCGAACAGCTTTGCAACTAATGAAAAACTGTTTTTT
CDR3: CASSLGSNSFATNEKLFF

J: TRBJ2-7
D: -
V: TRBV4-1
size: many
DNA: TGCGCCAGCAGCCAAGAAGCTAGCTTCGGAAACGAGCAGTACTTC
CDR3: CASSQEASFGNEQYF

J: TRBJ2-7
D: -
V: TRBV29-1
size: many
DNA: TGCAGCGGCGGGATCTCCTACGAGCAGTACTTC
CDR3: CSGGISYEQYF

J: TRBJ2-1
D: TRBD1
V: TRBV28
size: -
DNA: TGTGCCAGCAGTGACCGACAGGGGGCTTACAATGAGCAGTTCTTC
CDR3: CASSDRQGAYNEQFF

J: TRBJ2-1
D: -
V: TRBV5-1
size: many
DNA: TGCGCCAGCAGCTTGGAGGTGGCGACCCCTTCCAATGAGCAGTTCTTC
CDR3: CASSLEVATPSNEQFF

J: TRBJ2-7
D: -
V: TRBV12-5
size: many
DNA: TGTGCTAGTGGTTTGGGTCTGATAGTACAAGGCGAGCAGTACTTC
CDR3: CASGLGLIVQGEQYF

J: TRBJ2-7
D: -
V: TRBV7-2
size: -
DNA: TGTGCCAGCAGCTTAGATCCCGGTCCATACTACGAGCAGTACTTC
CDR3: CASSLDPGPYYEQYF

J: TRBJ2-7
D: TRBD1
V: TRBV15
size: once
DNA: TGTGCCACCAGCAGAGATTTTCGGTCGGCGGGACAGGGTCACGAGCGGTACTTC
CDR3: CATSRDFRSAGQGHERYF

J: TRBJ1-5
D: -
V: TRBV12-3/TRBV12-4
size: -
DNA: TGTGCCAACCGCAGAAACAATCAGCCCCAGCATTTT
CDR3: CANRRNNQPQHF

J: TRBJ2-2
D: TRBD1
V: TRBV20-1
size: -
DNA: TGCAGTGCTAGAGATCCCGGGACAGGGAACACCGGGGAGCTGTTTTTT
CDR3: CSARDPGTGNTGELFF

J: TRBJ1-6
D: -
V: TRBV5-1
size: few
DNA: TGCGCCAGCAGCTTGGACAGGAGTTCACCCCTCCACTTT
CDR3: CASSLDRSSPLHF

J: TRBJ2-7
D: TRBD2
V: TRBV28
size: many
DNA: TGTGCCAGCAGATCAGTGAGGGGGATGCTAGCGGGCTCTCGGGAGCAGTACTTC
CDR3: CASRSVRGMLAGSREQYF

J: TRBJ2-1
D: TRBD2
V: TRBV13
size: -
DNA: TGTGCCAGCAGCTTAGACGGGGCTAGCGGGGAGCAGTTCTTC
CDR3: CASSLDGASGEQFF

J: TRBJ1-5
D: -
V: TRBV7-6
size: -
DNA: TGTGCCAGCAGCTTAAATCCAGGGAATCAGCCCCAGCATTTT
CDR3: CASSLNPGNQPQHF

J: TRBJ2-3
D: TRBD2
V: TRBV2
size: few
DNA: TGTGCCAGCAGAACAAGCGGGGGAAAGAAGTATTTT
CDR3: CASRTSGGKKYF

J: TRBJ2-5
D: TRBD2
V: TRBV5-1
size: once
DNA: TGCGCCAGCAGCCGTGGACTAGCGGGAGTTATGGAGACCCAGTACTTC
CDR3: CASSRGLAGVMETQYF

J: TRBJ2-1
D: TRBD1
V: TRBV7-3
size: -
DNA: TGTGCCAGCAGCTTTCGAAGACAGGGGAATGAGCAGTTCTTC
CDR3: CASSFRRQGNEQFF

J: TRBJ1-1
D: TRBD1
V: TRBV5-1
size: many
DNA: TGCGCCAGCAGGCCGATGGGACAGGACACTGAAGCTTTCTTT
CDR3: CASRPMGQDTEAFF

J: TRBJ1-1
D: TRBD1
V: TRBV7-8
size: few
DNA: TGTGCCAGCGGAAACCTCGGGACAGGGGGCACTGAAGCTTTCTTT
CDR3: CASGNLGTGGTEAFF

J: TRBJ2-5
D: -
V: TRBV29-1
size: many
DNA: TGCAGCGTTGTCGGGGAGCAAGAGACCCAGTACTTC
CDR3: CSVVGEQETQYF

J: TRBJ2-5
D: TRBD2
V: TRBV20-1
size: -
DNA: TGCAGTGCTAGACTAGCGGGGGCCCCGTGGGTGACCCAGTACTTC
CDR3: CSARLAGAPWVTQYF

J: TRBJ1-2
D: TRBD1
V: TRBV20-1
size: many
DNA: TGCAGTGCGTATAGGACAGGGGAAGAGGGCTACACCTTC
CDR3: CSAYRTGEEGYTF

J: TRBJ1-2
D: TRBD1
V: TRBV5-1
size: -
DNA: TGCGCCAGCAGCCTCAAACAGGGGGACTATGGCTACACCTTC
CDR3: CASSLKQGDYGYTF

J: TRBJ1-2
D: TRBD1
V: TRBV29-1
size: -
DNA: TGCAGCGTTGAAGCGTCCCGGGACAGTTATGGCTACACCTTC
CDR3: CSVEASRDSYGYTF

J: TRBJ2-3
D: -
V: TRBV15
size: many
DNA: TGTGCCACCAGCAGAGGCGGGCTAGCGATCACGCAGTATTTT
CDR3: CATSRGGLAITQYF

J: TRBJ2-7
D: -
V: TRBV5-1
size: -
DNA: TGCGCCGGCAGCCCCAGTCCGGGGTGGTACGAGCAGTACTTC
CDR3: CAGSPSPGWYEQYF

J: TRBJ2-1
D: TRBD2
V: TRBV4-1
size: few
DNA: TGCGCCAGCAGCCAAGGGGGAGGGAGTGAGCAGTTCTTC
CDR3: CASSQGGGSEQFF

J: TRBJ2-4
D: -
V: TRBV19
size: -
DNA: TGTGCCAGTACCAAACGACCCGAGGGGGGAGGCAAAAACATTCAGTACTTC
CDR3: CASTKRPEGGGKNIQYF

J: TRBJ2-1
D: TRBD2
V: TRBV5-1
size: -
DNA: TGCGCCAGCAGGCGACTAGCGGCCAAGGAGTGGAATGAGCAGTTCTTC
CDR3: CASRRLAAKEWNEQFF

J: TRBJ2-3
D: TRBD2
V: TRBV7-9
size: many
DNA: TGTGCCAGCAGCTCCGGGACTAGCGGCACAGATACGCAGTATTTT
CDR3: CASSSGTSGTDTQYF

J: TRBJ2-7
D: TRBD1
V: TRBV29-1
size: -
DNA: TGCAGCGTTGAGGACAGGGTCACCTACGAGCAGTACTTC
CDR3: CSVEDRVTYEQYF

J: TRBJ2-1
D: -
V: TRBV5-5
size: many
DNA: TGTGCCAGCAGCTTTTCGGCTAGCGACTCCCTCGGTGAGCAGTTCTTC
CDR3: CASSFSASDSLGEQFF

J: TRBJ2-7
D: -
V: TRBV20-1
size: -
DNA: TGCAGTGCAACCACGGGACTCATCTACGAGCAGTACTTC
CDR3: CSATTGLIYEQYF

J: TRBJ2-1
D: TRBD2
V: TRBV12-5
size: few
DNA: TGTGCTAGTGGGACCGGGACTAGCGGGGCGGGGGAGCAGTTCTTC
CDR3: CASGTGTSGAGEQFF

J: TRBJ2-1
D: -
V: TRBV6-5
size: many
DNA: TGTGCCAGCAGTTACGGTGGCTCTGTCATGAGAAATGAGCAGTTCTTC
CDR3: CASSYGGSVMRNEQFF

J: TRBJ2-6
D: TRBD2
V: TRBV30
size: -
DNA: TGTGCCTGGAGCGGGGGGAAATTAATCCTATCTGGGGCCAACGTCCTGACTTTC
CDR3: CAWSGGKLILSGANVLTF

J: TRBJ1-5
D: TRBD1
V: TRBV12-3/TRBV12-4
size: many
DNA: TGTGCCAGCAGTGGAGACAGGGGCCAGCCCCAGCATTTT
CDR3: CASSGDRGQPQHF

J: TRBJ2-5
D: -
V: TRBV2
size: many
DNA: TGTGCCAGCAGTTTGGGGGAAGAGACCCAGTACTTC
CDR3: CASSLGEETQYF

J: TRBJ2-4
D: TRBD2
V: TRBV7-2
size: -
DNA: TGTGCCAGCAGCCCAGGACTAGCGGTAGCCAAAAACATTCAGTACTTC
CDR3: CASSPGLAVAKNIQYF

J: TRBJ2-5
D: TRBD2
V: TRBV2
size: -
DNA: TGTGCCAGCAGTGAAAGGCGGGGGGGCCGTGAGACCCAGTACTTC
CDR3: CASSERRGGRETQYF

J: TRBJ2-1
D: TRBD1
V: TRBV5-1
size: few
DNA: TGCGCCAGCAGCTTGGAAGGGGGCCAAGACAATGAGCAGTTCTTC
CDR3: CASSLEGGQDNEQFF

J: TRBJ2-3
D: TRBD2
V: TRBV10-3
size: -
DNA: TGTGCCACCCAGACGGGGGGAGGAACAGATACGCAGTATTTT
CDR3: CATQTGGGTDTQYF